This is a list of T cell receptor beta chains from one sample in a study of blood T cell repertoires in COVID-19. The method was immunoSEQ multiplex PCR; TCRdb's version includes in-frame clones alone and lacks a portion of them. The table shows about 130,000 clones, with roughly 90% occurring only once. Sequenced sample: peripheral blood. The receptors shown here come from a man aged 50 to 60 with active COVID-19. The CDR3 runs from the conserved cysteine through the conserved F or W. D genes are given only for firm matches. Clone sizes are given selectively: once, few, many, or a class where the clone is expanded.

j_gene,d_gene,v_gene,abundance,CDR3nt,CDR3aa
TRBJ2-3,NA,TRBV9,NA,TGTGCCAGCAGCGGATCACCCGGGACAGATACGCAGTATTTT,CASSGSPGTDTQYF
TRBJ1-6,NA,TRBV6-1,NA,TGTGCCAGCAGTGAATGGCAGGGTTGGTCGACACGAAAAAATTCACCCCTCCACTTT,CASSEWQGWSTRKNSPLHF
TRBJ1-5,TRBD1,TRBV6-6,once,TGTGCCAGCAAAACCGCCGGGACAGGGGGCAATCAGCCCCAGCATTTT,CASKTAGTGGNQPQHF
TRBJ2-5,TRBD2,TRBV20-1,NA,TGCAGTGCTAGTATGGGACTAGCGTACCAAGAGACCCAGTACTTC,CSASMGLAYQETQYF
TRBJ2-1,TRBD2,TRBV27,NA,TGTGCCAGCAGTCAGGCGGGAGTATCCTACAATGAGCAGTTCTTC,CASSQAGVSYNEQFF
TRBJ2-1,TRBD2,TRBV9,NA,TGTGCCAGCAGCGATCTAGCGGGAGTCTACAATGAGCAGTTCTTC,CASSDLAGVYNEQFF
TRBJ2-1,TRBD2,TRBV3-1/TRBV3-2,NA,TGTGCCAGCAGCCAAGGCGGGACTAGCTCGCACGATGAGCAGTTCTTC,CASSQGGTSSHDEQFF
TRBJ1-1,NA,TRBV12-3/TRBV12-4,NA,TGTGCCAGCGAAGGACGGGGAGAAGCTTTCTTT,CASEGRGEAFF
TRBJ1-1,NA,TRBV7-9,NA,TGTGCCAGCACCTTAACCAGTCTGAACACTGAAGCTTTCTTT,CASTLTSLNTEAFF
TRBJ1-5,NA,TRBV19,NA,TGTGCCAGTAGTAGTAGCAGGGCCCGTAATCAGCCCCAGCATTTT,CASSSSRARNQPQHF
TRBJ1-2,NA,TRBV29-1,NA,TGCAGCGTTGTCGAAGCATTTGGCTACACCTTC,CSVVEAFGYTF
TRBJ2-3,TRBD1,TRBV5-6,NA,TGTGCCAGCACCCAATGGGGGACAGGGTGGGTAACAGATACGCAGTATTTT,CASTQWGTGWVTDTQYF
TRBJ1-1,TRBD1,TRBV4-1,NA,TGCGCCAGCAGCACCCGACAGGGAGGCACTGAAGCTTTCTTT,CASSTRQGGTEAFF
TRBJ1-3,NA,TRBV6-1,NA,TGTGCCAGCAGTGAGGCGGGGCTCAGCTCTGGAAACACCATATATTTT,CASSEAGLSSGNTIYF
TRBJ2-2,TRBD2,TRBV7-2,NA,TGTGCCAGCAGCCTCGGGGGGGCGAACACCGGGGAGCTGTTTTTT,CASSLGGANTGELFF
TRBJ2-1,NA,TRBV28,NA,TGTGCCAGCGGCGGGGTTAGCTCCTACAATGAGCAGTTCTTC,CASGGVSSYNEQFF
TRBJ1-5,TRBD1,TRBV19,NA,TGTGCCAGTAGTCGACGACATGACAGGGGTAAGGGTCAGCCCCAGCATTTT,CASSRRHDRGKGQPQHF
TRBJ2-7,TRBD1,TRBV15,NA,TGTGCCACCAGCAGAGATAGGACAGGGACATACGAGCAGTACTTC,CATSRDRTGTYEQYF
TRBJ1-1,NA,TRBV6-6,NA,TGTGCCAGCAGTTACTTCAGAACAGCTGAAGCTTTCTTT,CASSYFRTAEAFF
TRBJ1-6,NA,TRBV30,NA,TGTGCCTGGAGCGGACAAGATAATTCACCCCTCCACTTT,CAWSGQDNSPLHF
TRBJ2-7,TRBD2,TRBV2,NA,TGTGCCAGCACCCTAGGCGGGGGTCAGTCCTACGAGCAGTACTTC,CASTLGGGQSYEQYF
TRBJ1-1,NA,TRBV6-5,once,TGTGCCAGCAGTTACTCTTGGCAGTATGAAGCTTTCTTT,CASSYSWQYEAFF